Listed here are 20 T cell receptor beta chains from one sample, sequenced in a study of identical twins. TCRdb used MiXCR to reprocess the 5' RACE reads, holding one entry per CDR3 protein. The sample lists fewer than 650,000 distinct CDR3 sequences; nearly 10% were seen once. This same sample was also taken into another study, of yellow fever vaccine responses in identical twins.

Sequences were obtained from PBMCs. Source of these receptors: a woman under 30 in good health.

This clonotype was picked up a small number of times. This sequence joins TRBV28 and TRBJ2-7, with a possible D match to TRBD1 (5 bases). The CDR3 is 14 residues long. Deletions cut 7 bases from V and 1 base from J, with 14 bases between. The germline V gene has CDR1 MDHEN and CDR2 SYDVKM. The CDR3 nucleotides read TGTGCCAGCAAAGGGGTAGGATTTTCCTACGAGCAGTACTTC. Protein product: CASKGVGFSYEQYF. The full variable domain, its missing parts supplied by reference TRBV28 and TRBJ2-7, is DVKVTQSSRYLVKRTGEKVFLECVQDMDHENMFWYRQDPGLGLRLIYFSYDVKMKEKGDIPEGYSVSREKKERFSLILESASTNQTSMYLCASKGVGFSYEQYFGPGTRLTVT.

A few counts support this clonotype. The V call is TRBV4-2, the J call TRBJ2-3; D remains ambiguous. Germline-derived CDR1 and CDR2 are LGHNA and YNFKEQ. The CDR3 consists of 14 residues. Trimming took off 3 bases at V and 2 bases at J, with 9 bases between the two ends. This chain's CDR3 is CASSQVRFTDTQYF. DNA of the CDR3: TGTGCCAGCAGCCAGGTGCGCTTCACAGATACGCAGTATTTT.

The gene calls are TRBV29-1 and TRBJ2-5; D gene ambiguous. This CDR3 is 11 amino acids long. Germline CDR1 is SQVTM and CDR2 is ANQGSEA. Trimming removed 8 bases from V and 4 bases from J, with 11 bases in between. The CDR3 reads CSHSSGETQYF. The CDR3 coding sequence is TGCAGCCATAGCTCTGGAGAGACCCAGTACTTC.

This clonotype was observed a few times. J is TRBJ2-7 and V is TRBV3-1; D is unclear. Per the germline V gene, CDR1 is LGHDT and CDR2 is YNNKEL (reference sequence). V lost 2 bases, J lost 6 bases, and 5 bases lay in between. This CDR3 is built from 11 residues. CDR3 nucleotide sequence: TGTGCCAGCAGCCAAAAAAGCGAGCAGTACTTC. Translating it yields CASSQKSEQYF.

J is TRBJ2-5 and V is TRBV7-8, with a possible D match to TRBD2 (7 bases). V lost 4 bases and J lost 5, with 14 bases in between. This CDR3 region has 14 residues. Germline CDR1 reads SGHVS; CDR2 reads FQNEAQ. The CDR3 DNA is TGTGCCAGCAGCTACCGGGGAGGGGGGGAGACCCAGTACTTC. Its translation: CASSYRGGGETQYF.

This clonotype has only a few counts. The chain couples TRBV28 to TRBJ2-7, with 7 bases fitting TRBD2. The trim removed 4 bases at V and 11 bases at J, leaving 20 bases unmatched. Germline CDR1 is MDHEN and CDR2 is SYDVKM. This CDR3 is 16 amino acids long. CDR3 bases: TGTGCCAGCAGTTCAGCGGGGTTCCAAAGCTTGATTTTCGAGTACTTC. Amino acid sequence: CASSSAGFQSLIFEYF. The full variable domain, rest sourced from reference TRBV28 and TRBJ2-7, is DVKVTQSSRYLVKRTGEKVFLECVQDMDHENMFWYRQDPGLGLRLIYFSYDVKMKEKGDIPEGYSVSREKKERFSLILESASTNQTSMYLCASSSAGFQSLIFEYFGPGTRLTVT.

V gene TRBV7-2 combines with J gene TRBJ2-3, with 13 positions matching TRBD2. CDR1 is SGHTA, CDR2 FQGNSA, per germline. The CDR3 spans 17 residues. V shed 0 bases and J 3 bases; nucleotides not matched to a gene: 3. The CDR3 sequence is CASSLAGTSGMTDTQYF. CDR3 coding DNA: TGTGCCAGCAGCTTAGCGGGGACTAGCGGGATGACAGATACGCAGTATTTT.

This clonotype has a handful of counts. V usage is TRBV7-2 and J usage is TRBJ1-5; 8 bases fit TRBD1. The germline CDR1 and CDR2 sequences are SGHTA and FQGNSA. The junction had 3 bases not matched to a gene; V was cut back by 2 bases and J by 6 bases. The CDR3 has 14 residues. This chain's CDR3 is CASSLSGGGQPQHF. CDR3 coding DNA: TGTGCCAGCAGCTTATCAGGGGGCGGTCAGCCCCAGCATTTT. The entire variable domain, with the rest obtained from reference TRBV7-2 and TRBJ1-5, is as follows: GAGVSQSPSNKVTEKGKDVELRCDPISGHTALYWYRQSLGQGLEFLIYFQGNSAPDKSGLPSDRFSAERTGGSVSTLTIQRTQQEDSAVYLCASSLSGGGQPQHFGDGTRLSIL.

This clonotype has just a few counts. CDR3 sequence (DNA): TGTGCCAGCTCACCTCTTTCGTCCAGCGTAAGCTCCTACGAGCAGTACTTC. This translates into CASSPLSSSVSSYEQYF. The chain carries TRBV18 and TRBJ2-7; D not certain. V was pared by 3 bases and J by 0 bases, with 18 bases between. Germline-derived CDR1 and CDR2 are KGHSH and LQKENI. This CDR3 has 17 amino acids.

This clonotype was picked up a small number of times. The CDR3 bases are TGTGCCACACGGAACTCCGGGGCCCAGTACTTC. It translates to CATRNSGAQYF. The gene calls are TRBV10-3 and TRBJ2-5; D is perhaps TRBD2 (5 bases). The CDR3 loop spans 11 amino acids. The germline CDR1 and CDR2 sequences are ENHRY and SYGVKD. The V gene lost 10 bases and the J gene lost 9 bases, with 15 bases spanning the gap.

This clonotype has a count of ten or more. This chain connects TRBV27 to TRBJ2-1; D gene ambiguous. CDR1 and CDR2 (germline): MNHEY, SMNVEV (reference sequence). Trimming cost V 0 bases and J 5 bases, with 11 bases left between them. This CDR3 contains 15 residues. The CDR3 coding sequence is TGTGCCAGCAGTTTATCGTTGGAAGTAAACAATGAGCAGTTCTTC. Residues: CASSLSLEVNNEQFF.

The CDR3 DNA reads TGTGCCAGCAGCTTGGGTGGTGAGACAGATACGCAGTATTTT. Translation: CASSLGGETDTQYF. The chain has TRBV5-4 and TRBJ2-3; D uncertain. With 0 bases removed from V and 3 bases from J, the gap between germline ends came to 8 bases. The V gene's germline CDR1 is SGHNT and CDR2 YYREEE (reference sequence). CDR3 length: 14 residues.

This clonotype was found a few times. The V call is TRBV7-9, the J call TRBJ2-3, with D possibly called TRBD1 or TRBD2 (5 bases each). V lost 1 base and J lost 6, with 17 bases in between. In germline, CDR1 is SEHNR, CDR2 FQNEAQ (reference sequence). The CDR3 extends over 16 amino acids. The CDR3 region is CASSLVQGVSSDTQYF. The CDR3 DNA follows: TGTGCCAGCAGCTTAGTCCAGGGAGTGAGTTCGGATACGCAGTATTTT.

The V and J genes are TRBV6-6 and TRBJ2-1; 9 nucleotides line up with TRBD1. The CDR3 extends over 16 amino acids. CDR1 MNHNY and CDR2 SVGAGI come from the germline V gene (reference sequence). Losses at the gene ends were 0 bases for V and 4 bases for J; bases not matched to a gene: 4. Written as DNA, the CDR3 is TGTGCCAGCAGTTACTCCCCCGGGACAGGGTACAATGAGCAGTTCTTC. Translated, it gives CASSYSPGTGYNEQFF.

The chain couples TRBV20-1 to TRBJ1-2; 9 nucleotides align to TRBD1. This CDR3 region has 12 residues. CDR1 DFQATT and CDR2 SNEGSKA come from the germline V gene (reference sequence). Trimming removed 5 bases from V and 4 bases from J; junction bases left unmatched: 2. CDR3 in amino acids: CSAPGQGYGYTF. Here the CDR3 DNA reads TGCAGTGCTCCGGGACAGGGCTATGGCTACACCTTC.

This clonotype was seen only a few times. The chain couples TRBV29-1 to TRBJ2-2, with 11 bases fitting TRBD2. V lost 1 base and J lost 6; bases outside the gene matches: 7. CDR1 is SQVTM and CDR2 is ANQGSEA in the germline V gene. CDR3 size: 16 residues. The CDR3 bases are TGCAGCGTTGAAGGTAGTAGCGGGAGGGCCCCCGGGGAGCTGTTTTTT. It encodes CSVEGSSGRAPGELFF.

This clonotype showed up just a few times. The rearrangement uses TRBV5-1 and TRBJ1-1; 9 nucleotides agree with TRBD1. This CDR3 is 15 amino acids long. V shed 4 bases and J 1 base; nucleotides not matched to a gene: 5. From germline, CDR1 is SGHRS and CDR2 YFSETQ. CDR3 in amino acids: CASSRDRASNTEAFF. The CDR3 nucleotides read TGCGCCAGCAGCAGGGACAGGGCTTCGAACACTGAAGCTTTCTTT.

In its sample, this clonotype was seen many times. The chain has TRBV12-3 or TRBV12-4 and TRBJ2-4, with D possibly being TRBD2 (5 bases). With 6 bases removed from V and 3 bases from J, the gap between germline ends came to 9 bases. The CDR3 is made up of 13 amino acids. CDR3 loop: CASRTRDKNIQYF. In DNA, the CDR3 is TGTGCCAGCAGAACTCGGGACAAAAACATTCAGTACTTC.

This clonotype was counted many times. The V call is TRBV4-3, the J call TRBJ2-7, with 9 positions matching TRBD1. The length of the CDR3 is 15 residues. Germline V gene lookup returns CDR1 LGHNA and CDR2 YSLEER. V trimming: 4 bases; J trimming: 4 bases; junction bases outside the gene matches: 8. CDR3 in DNA: TGCGCCAGCAGCCGATCGGGACAGGGCGTGTACGAGCAGTACTTC. It is translated as CASSRSGQGVYEQYF.

This clonotype has a handful of counts. The gene calls are TRBV20-1 and TRBJ2-7, with 11 nucleotides matching TRBD1. V was clipped by 5 bases and J by 0 bases; unmatched bases: 6. CDR3 length: 15 amino acids. Germline V CDR1 and CDR2: DFQATT, SNEGSKA (reference sequence). The CDR3 DNA follows: TGCAGTGCTCCCCCCGGGACAGGGGGCTCCTACGAGCAGTACTTC. As protein: CSAPPGTGGSYEQYF.